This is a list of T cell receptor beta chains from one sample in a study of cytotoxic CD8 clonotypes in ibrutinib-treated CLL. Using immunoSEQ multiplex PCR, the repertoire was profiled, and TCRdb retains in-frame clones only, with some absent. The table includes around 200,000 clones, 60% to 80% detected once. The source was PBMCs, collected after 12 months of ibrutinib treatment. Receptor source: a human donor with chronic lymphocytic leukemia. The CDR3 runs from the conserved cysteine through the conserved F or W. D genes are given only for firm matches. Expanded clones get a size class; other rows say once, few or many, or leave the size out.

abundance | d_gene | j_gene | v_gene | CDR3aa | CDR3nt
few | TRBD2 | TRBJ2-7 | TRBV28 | CASSLMAGVNEQYF | TGTGCCAGCAGTTTGATGGCGGGAGTGAACGAGCAGTACTTC
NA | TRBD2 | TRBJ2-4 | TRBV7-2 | CASTLGLAPADPKNIQYF | TGTGCCAGCACACTCGGACTAGCGCCCGCAGACCCCAAAAACATTCAGTACTTC
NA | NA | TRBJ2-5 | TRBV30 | CAWSVQGVETQYF | TGTGCCTGGAGTGTACAGGGCGTGGAGACCCAGTACTTC
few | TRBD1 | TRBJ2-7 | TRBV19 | CASSPGQGQGREQYF | TGTGCCAGTAGTCCCGGACAGGGCCAGGGACGGGAGCAGTACTTC
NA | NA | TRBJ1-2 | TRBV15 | CATSNKGGYTF | TGTGCCACCAGCAACAAGGGGGGCTACACCTTC
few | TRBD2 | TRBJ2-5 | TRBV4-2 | CASSHGVGQGLAGSETQYF | TGTGCCAGCAGCCACGGGGTGGGGCAGGGACTAGCGGGATCGGAGACCCAGTACTTC
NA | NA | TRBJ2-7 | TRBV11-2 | CASSFSGGTYEQYF | TGTGCCAGCAGCTTTTCAGGAGGCACCTACGAGCAGTACTTC
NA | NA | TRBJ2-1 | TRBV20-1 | CSAKMKIEQFF | TGCAGTGCTAAAATGAAAATTGAGCAGTTCTTC
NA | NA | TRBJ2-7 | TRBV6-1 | CASSALEGIDEQYF | TGTGCCAGCAGTGCACTGGAGGGGATCGACGAGCAGTACTTC
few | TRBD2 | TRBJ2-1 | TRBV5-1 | CASSFLPSGGADEQFF | TGCGCCAGCAGCTTTTTGCCTAGCGGGGGGGCCGATGAGCAGTTCTTC
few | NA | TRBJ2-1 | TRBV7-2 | CASSPPPIWNEQFF | TGTGCCAGCAGCCCTCCCCCAATTTGGAACGAGCAGTTCTTC
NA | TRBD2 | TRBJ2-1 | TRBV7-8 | CASSRTSGRNEQFF | TGTGCCAGCAGCAGGACTAGCGGGCGGAATGAGCAGTTCTTC
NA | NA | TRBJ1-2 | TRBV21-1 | CASGPIEMTGSYGYTF | TGTGCCAGCGGACCCATCGAGATGACAGGGAGTTATGGCTACACCTTC
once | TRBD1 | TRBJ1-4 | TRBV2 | CASRSTGLGEKLFF | TGTGCCAGCAGATCGACAGGGTTGGGTGAAAAACTGTTTTTT
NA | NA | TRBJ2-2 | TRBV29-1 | CSVPPTGTSANTGELFF | TGCAGCGTGCCTCCTACCGGGACCTCCGCGAACACCGGGGAGCTGTTTTTT
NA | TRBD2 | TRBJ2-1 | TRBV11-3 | CASSINVAGDSEQFF | TGTGCCAGCAGCATAAACGTAGCGGGAGATAGTGAGCAGTTCTTC
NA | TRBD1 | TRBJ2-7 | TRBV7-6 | CASSLGDRGSYEQYF | TGTGCCAGCAGCTTAGGGGACAGGGGCTCCTACGAGCAGTACTTC
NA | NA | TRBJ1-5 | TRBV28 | CASGRTASNQPQHF | TGTGCCAGCGGGCGGACAGCTAGCAATCAGCCCCAGCATTTT
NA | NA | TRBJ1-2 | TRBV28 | CASSFLRRNSGGYTF | TGTGCCAGCAGTTTCCTCAGGAGGAACTCGGGTGGCTACACCTTC
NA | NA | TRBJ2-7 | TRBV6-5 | CASTEGHEQYF | TGTGCCAGCACGGAGGGCCACGAGCAGTACTTC
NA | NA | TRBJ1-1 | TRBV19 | CASSMIDTRTEAFF | TGTGCCAGTAGTATGATAGACACAAGGACTGAAGCTTTCTTT
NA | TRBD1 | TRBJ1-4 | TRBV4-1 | CASSQKWGQGWNEKLFF | TGCGCCAGCAGCCAAAAATGGGGACAGGGGTGGAATGAAAAACTGTTTTTT
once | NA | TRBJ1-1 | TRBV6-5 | CASRNNRDTEAFF | TGTGCCAGCAGAAACAACAGGGACACTGAAGCTTTCTTT
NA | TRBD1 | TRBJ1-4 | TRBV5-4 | CASGDRGRAEKLFF | TGTGCCAGCGGGGACAGGGGGCGCGCTGAAAAACTGTTTTTT
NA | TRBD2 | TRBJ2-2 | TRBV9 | CASSVGTSGRTGELFF | TGTGCCAGCAGCGTAGGGACTAGCGGGAGGACCGGGGAGCTGTTTTTT
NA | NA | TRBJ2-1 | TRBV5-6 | CASSPGPSMWNEQFF | TGTGCCAGCAGCCCGGGACCGTCTATGTGGAATGAGCAGTTCTTC
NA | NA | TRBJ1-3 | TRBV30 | CAWTPRNGIYF | TGTGCCTGGACCCCGAGAAATGGCATATATTTT
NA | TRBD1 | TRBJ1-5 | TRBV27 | CASSSGQGIQPQHF | TGTGCCAGCAGTTCGGGACAGGGCATTCAGCCCCAGCATTTT
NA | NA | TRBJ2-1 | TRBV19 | CASNRESYNEQFF | TGTGCCAGTAACCGGGAGTCCTACAATGAGCAGTTCTTC
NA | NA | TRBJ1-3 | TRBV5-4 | CASSLGQGASGNTIYF | TGTGCCAGCAGCTTAGGGCAAGGGGCGTCAGGAAACACCATATATTTT
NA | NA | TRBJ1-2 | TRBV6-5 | CASSKNSGYYGYTF | TGTGCCAGCAGTAAAAATTCAGGGTACTATGGCTACACCTTC
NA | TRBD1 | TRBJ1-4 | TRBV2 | CASSEHGMGQGGIKLFF | TGTGCCAGCAGTGAACACGGGATGGGACAGGGAGGTATAAAACTGTTTTTT
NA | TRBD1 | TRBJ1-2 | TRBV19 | CASSDNRDSNGYTF | TGTGCCAGTAGCGATAACCGGGACAGCAATGGCTACACCTTC
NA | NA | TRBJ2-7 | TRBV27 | CASSSTRTNSYEQYF | TGTGCCAGCAGCTCCACTCGGACTAACTCCTACGAGCAGTACTTC
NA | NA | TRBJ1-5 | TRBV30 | CAWSETLYQPQHF | TGTGCCTGGAGTGAAACACTCTATCAGCCCCAGCATTTT
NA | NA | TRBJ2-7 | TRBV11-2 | CASSFDGPSIYEQYF | TGTGCCAGCAGCTTCGACGGACCCTCAATCTACGAGCAGTACTTC
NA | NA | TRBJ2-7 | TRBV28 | CASSLPSWARVEGYEQYF | TGTGCCAGCAGTTTACCCTCTTGGGCCCGAGTTGAGGGTTACGAGCAGTACTTC
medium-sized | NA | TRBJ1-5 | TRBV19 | CASSSRFNQPQHF | TGTGCCAGTAGTAGTCGGTTTAATCAGCCCCAGCATTTT
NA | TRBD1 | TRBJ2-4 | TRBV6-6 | CASSYTQGAGDIQYF | TGTGCCAGCAGTTACACACAGGGGGCTGGGGACATTCAGTACTTC
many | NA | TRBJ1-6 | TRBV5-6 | CASSLGQHNSPLHF | TGTGCCAGCAGCTTGGGACAGCATAATTCACCCCTCCACTTT
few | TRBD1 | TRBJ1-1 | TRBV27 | CASRPGQGYTEAFF | TGTGCCAGCAGGCCAGGACAGGGTTACACTGAAGCTTTCTTT
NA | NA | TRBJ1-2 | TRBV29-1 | CSVDSARNYGYTF | TGCAGCGTTGACTCGGCCCGCAACTATGGCTACACCTTC
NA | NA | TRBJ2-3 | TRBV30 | CAWSGWSPHTQYF | TGTGCCTGGAGTGGATGGAGCCCACATACGCAGTATTTT
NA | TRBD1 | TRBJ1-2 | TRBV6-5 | CASSPDRDYGYTF | TGTGCCAGCAGTCCCGACAGGGACTATGGCTACACCTTC
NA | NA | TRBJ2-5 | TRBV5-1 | CASSLAWGTQETQYF | TGCGCCAGCAGCTTGGCCTGGGGGACCCAAGAGACCCAGTACTTC
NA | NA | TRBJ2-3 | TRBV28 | CASSRGTGTQYF | TGTGCCAGCAGTCGGGGGACTGGTACGCAGTATTTT
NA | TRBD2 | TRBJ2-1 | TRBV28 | CASSFPGTRTNEQFF | TGTGCCAGCAGTTTCCCCGGGACTAGGACGAATGAGCAGTTCTTC
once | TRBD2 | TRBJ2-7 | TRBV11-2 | CASRWTSGGTSYEQYF | TGTGCCAGCAGGTGGACTAGCGGGGGAACCTCCTACGAGCAGTACTTC
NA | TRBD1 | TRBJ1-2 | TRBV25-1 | CASSVGQGGVWGYTF | TGTGCCAGCAGTGTCGGACAGGGGGGTGTCTGGGGCTACACCTTC
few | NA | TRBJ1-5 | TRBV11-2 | CASSLADYQPQHF | TGTGCCAGCAGCTTAGCTGACTATCAGCCCCAGCATTTT
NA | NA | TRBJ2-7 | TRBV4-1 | CASSLAVGGVYEQYF | TGCGCCAGCAGCCTCGCGGTCGGCGGGGTCTACGAGCAGTACTTC
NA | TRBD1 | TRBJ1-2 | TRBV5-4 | CASTALRQGNYGYTF | TGTGCCAGCACCGCGCTGAGACAGGGGAACTATGGCTACACCTTC
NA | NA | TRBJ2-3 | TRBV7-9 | CASEEGTDTQYF | TGTGCCAGCGAAGAGGGCACAGATACGCAGTATTTT
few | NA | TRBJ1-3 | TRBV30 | CAWSTGSSGNTIYF | TGTGCCTGGAGCACGGGAAGCTCTGGAAACACCATATATTTT
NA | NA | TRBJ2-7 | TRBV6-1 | CASGTYEQYF | TGTGCCAGCGGTACCTACGAGCAGTACTTC
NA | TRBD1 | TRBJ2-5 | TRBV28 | CASSLYRGSETQYF | TGTGCCAGCAGTTTATACAGGGGTTCAGAGACCCAGTACTTC